This TCR beta chain emerged from a study of CD8+ T cells in alopecia areata. Study-wide points: Greater clonality was observed in lesional scalp samples, especially alopecia totalis/universalis, versus normal scalp.

Sequencing used cDNA as its template, made by extracting RNA and reverse transcribing it. Only in-frame clones appear in the TCRdb table, and some are missing; sequencing was by immunoSEQ multiplex PCR. The profile shows approximately 65,000 clones, approximately 43% of them singletons. Remarks on this clone: The target antigen is unknown.

This CDR3 spans 14 amino acids. Trimming removed 1 base at V and 7 bases at J, with 13 bases between. Per the germline V gene, CDR1 is SGHDN and CDR2 is FVKESK. The material sequenced was CD8+ T cells sorted from blood, taken at week 0. The sequence derives from a human donor with alopecia areata. This chain uses TRBV14 with TRBJ1-2; D remains ambiguous. The CDR3 protein is CASSQVARGSGYTF. CDR3 DNA sequence: TGTGCCAGCAGCCAAGTTGCGAGAGGAAGTGGCTACACCTTC. Using reference TRBV14 and TRBJ1-2 for the parts outside the CDR3, the full variable domain is EAGVTQFPSHSVIEKGQTVTLRCDPISGHDNLYWYRRVMGKEIKFLLHFVKESKQDESGMPNNRFLAERTGGTYSTLKVQPAELEDSGVYFCASSQVARGSGYTFGSGTRLTVV.